Listed here are 30 T cell receptor beta chains from one sample, sequenced in a study of cytomegalovirus exposure and HLA in healthy donors. Primers for the PCR totalled 60 Vbeta and 13 Jbeta. TCRdb's table, derived via immunoSEQ multiplex PCR, lists solely in-frame clones and lacks some. The repertoire holds around 120,000 clones, with about 76% as singletons. Sequencing used PBMCs. The receptors here all came from a woman aged 25 to 45 in good health and CMV-seronegative.

The chain links TRBV10-2 to TRBJ2-2; TRBD1 aligns across 7 bases. Trimming removed 2 bases from V and 6 bases from J; junction bases left unmatched: 3. CDR1 is WSHSY, CDR2 SAAADI, per germline. The CDR3 is 14 residues long. The CDR3 spells CASSETGASGELFF. The CDR3 bases are TGCGCCAGCAGTGAGACAGGGGCTTCCGGGGAGCTGTTTTTT.

The rearrangement links TRBV7-2 to TRBJ2-1; 8 bases are shared with TRBD2. Germline V gene data show CDR1 as SGHTA and CDR2 as FQGNSA. CDR3 size: 16 residues. V trimming: 3 bases; J trimming: 6 bases; junction bases outside the gene matches: 10. The CDR3 DNA is TGTGCCAGCAGCTTCCAGCGGGAGAGTCATTTCAATGAGCAGTTCTTC. Amino acids: CASSFQRESHFNEQFF.

The chain is built from TRBV5-1 and TRBJ2-1; no clear D. The germline V gene encodes CDR1 SGHRS and CDR2 YFSETQ. The CDR3 covers 15 residues. V was pared by 0 bases and J by 7 bases, with 14 bases between. CDR3 amino acids: CASSLVTEPTNEQFF. For the CDR3, the DNA is TGCGCCAGCAGCTTGGTTACAGAACCTACTAATGAGCAGTTCTTC.

The gene calls are TRBV25-1 and TRBJ1-1; D is uncertain. CDR3 length equals 13 residues. V was shortened by 6 bases and J by 6 bases, with 14 bases between the two germline ends. Germline CDR1 is MGHDK and CDR2 is SYGVNS. CDR3 coding DNA: TGTGCCAGCAGCCCTGGCCTGGGAGCTGAAGCTTTCTTT. It is translated as CASSPGLGAEAFF.

The chain employs TRBV19 and TRBJ2-4, with D possibly being TRBD1 (6 bases). The CDR3 is made up of 15 amino acids. Germline-derived CDR1 and CDR2 are LNHDA and SQIVND (reference sequence). V gave up 1 base and J gave up 9 bases, with 16 bases separating them. As DNA, the CDR3 is TGTGCCAGTAGTATAGCTTGGGACACCGGGGCCATTCAGTACTTC. This encodes CASSIAWDTGAIQYF. Full variable domain (missing parts from reference TRBV19 and TRBJ2-4): DGGITQSPKYLFRKEGQNVTLSCEQNLNHDAMYWYRQDPGQGLRLIYYSQIVNDFQKGDIAEGYSVSREKKESFPLTVTSAQKNPTAFYLCASSIAWDTGAIQYFGAGTRLSVL.

This chain uses TRBV5-1 with TRBJ1-1; D possibly corresponds to TRBD1 (5 bases). CDR3 length: 14 amino acids. Germline assignment: CDR1 SGHRS and CDR2 YFSETQ. V lost 3 bases to trimming and J lost 4 bases, with 13 bases between them. Here the CDR3 DNA reads TGCGCCAGCAGCTGGGGGGAACTGATCACTGAAGCTTTCTTT. It specifies CASSWGELITEAFF.

This clone was detected a few times. V and J are TRBV5-4 and TRBJ1-1; the D is unclear. The germline V and J ends were trimmed by 2 bases and 3 bases, with 11 bases remaining between them. Germline CDR1 and CDR2: SGHNT and YYREEE (reference sequence). The CDR3 spans 14 residues. The CDR3: CASSFSGPHTEAFF. The CDR3 DNA reads as TGTGCCAGCAGCTTTTCGGGTCCCCACACTGAAGCTTTCTTT. The full variable domain, rest sourced from reference TRBV5-4 and TRBJ1-1, is ETGVTQSPTHLIKTRGQQVTLRCSSQSGHNTVSWYQQALGQGPQFIFQYYREEENGRGNFPPRFSGLQFPNYSSELNVNALELDDSALYLCASSFSGPHTEAFFGQGTRLTVV.

The chain recombines TRBV18 with TRBJ2-5; 7 bases line up with TRBD2. In germline, CDR1 is KGHSH, CDR2 LQKENI. Trimming removed 2 bases from V and 0 bases from J; junction bases left unmatched: 3. CDR3 length: 15 amino acids. CDR3 sequence (DNA): TGTGCCAGCTCACCAGGCGGGGGTTACCAAGAGACCCAGTACTTC. The encoded protein is CASSPGGGYQETQYF.

The CDR3: CASSAIGTNVRKLFF. The DNA of the CDR3 is TGTGCCAGCAGTGCTATCGGGACAAACGTCAGAAAACTGTTTTTT. This chain links TRBV6-1 with TRBJ1-4; TRBD1 is a possible D gene (6 bases). This CDR3 comprises 15 residues. The germline V gene has CDR1 MNHNS and CDR2 SASEGT. With 4 bases removed from V and 10 bases from J, the gap between germline ends came to 19 bases.

In regard to this clone: A read error may produce the germline difference seen at one junction end. This chain connects TRBV7-9 to TRBJ2-2, with D unresolved. In germline, CDR1 is SEHNR, CDR2 FQNEAQ (reference sequence). This CDR3 has 12 amino acids. DNA for the CDR3: TGTTCCAGCAGCTTACCTCCCGGGGAGCTGTTTTTT. This encodes CSSSLPPGELFF.

The chain joins TRBV27 to TRBJ2-7, with D maybe TRBD2 (7 bases). The V gene's germline CDR1 is MNHEY and CDR2 SMNVEV (reference sequence). CDR3 size: 18 residues. V lost 0 bases, J lost 7 bases, and 25 bases lay in between. Here the CDR3 reads CASSLSGLGGAGGREQYF. The DNA of the CDR3 is TGTGCCAGCAGTTTATCGGGGTTGGGGGGGGCCGGGGGTCGGGAGCAGTACTTC.

This clone has only one observation. V and J are TRBV5-1 and TRBJ2-5; possibly TRBD2 for D (6 bases). Per germline, CDR1 SGHRS and CDR2 YFSETQ. V was trimmed by 0 bases and J by 2 bases, leaving 11 bases between them. The CDR3 is 15 amino acids. The CDR3 sequence: CASSLAVGGQETQYF. CDR3 nucleotide sequence: TGCGCCAGCAGCTTGGCGGTTGGGGGGCAAGAGACCCAGTACTTC. Full variable domain (missing parts from reference TRBV5-1 and TRBJ2-5): KAGVTQTPRYLIKTRGQQVTLSCSPISGHRSVSWYQQTPGQGLQFLFEYFSETQRNKGNFPGRFSGRQFSNSRSEMNVSTLELGDSALYLCASSLAVGGQETQYFGPGTRLLVL.

The CDR3 sequence: CASSEDGTSDIEQFF. CDR3 in DNA: TGTGCCAGCAGTGAAGACGGGACTAGCGATATTGAGCAGTTCTTC. The genes are TRBV2 and TRBJ2-1; 10 bases align to TRBD2. Trimming took 1 base from V and 9 from J; bases not matched to a gene: 6. Germline values: CDR1 SNHLY, CDR2 FYNNEI. This CDR3 has 15 amino acids.

The rearrangement uses TRBV10-3 and TRBJ2-1; possibly TRBD2 for D (5 bases). The V gene lost 8 bases and the J gene lost 0 bases, with 8 bases spanning the gap. This CDR3 has 13 residues. Germline CDR1 reads ENHRY; CDR2 reads SYGVKD. The CDR3 spells CAIREPSYNEQFF. The CDR3 DNA is TGTGCCATCCGGGAACCCTCCTACAATGAGCAGTTCTTC.

The chain carries TRBV28 and TRBJ2-7; D is possibly TRBD2 (5 bases). In germline, CDR1 is MDHEN, CDR2 SYDVKM. Between the trimmed V and J ends, which lost 4 bases and 3 bases, there was a span of 19 bases. The CDR3 is made up of 16 amino acids. The CDR3 is CASSSSSWRSYYEQYF. DNA for the CDR3: TGTGCCAGCAGTTCTTCTAGTTGGAGGAGTTACTACGAGCAGTACTTC.

The chain employs TRBV5-4 and TRBJ2-7, with 9 bases fitting TRBD1. Trimming took 0 bases from V and 6 from J; bases not matched to a gene: 10. The CDR3 consists of 16 residues. Per germline, CDR1 SGHNT and CDR2 YYREEE (reference sequence). Here the CDR3 reads CASSLGSGTGLGEQYF. CDR3 nucleotides: TGTGCCAGCAGCTTGGGTTCCGGGACAGGGTTAGGCGAGCAGTACTTC. Combining the CDR3 with reference TRBV5-4 and TRBJ2-7 gives the whole variable domain ETGVTQSPTHLIKTRGQQVTLRCSSQSGHNTVSWYQQALGQGPQFIFQYYREEENGRGNFPPRFSGLQFPNYSSELNVNALELDDSALYLCASSLGSGTGLGEQYFGPGTRLTVT.

As concerns this clone: Other DNA sequences within the sample encode an identical CDR3. This chain links TRBV9 with TRBJ2-2, with a tentative D call TRBD2 (6 bases). The CDR3 sequence is 15 residues long. Germline-derived CDR1 and CDR2 are SGDLS and YYNGEE. Trimming took off 0 bases at V and 8 bases at J, with 14 bases between the two ends. The CDR3: CASSVEGTVAGELFF. CDR3 in DNA: TGTGCCAGCAGCGTAGAGGGGACTGTGGCTGGGGAGCTGTTTTTT.

A few counts support this clone. The chain links TRBV9 to TRBJ1-2; D might be TRBD1 (6 bases). CDR3 size: 14 residues. V was shortened by 4 bases and J by 7 bases, with 17 bases between the two germline ends. Germline V CDR1 and CDR2: SGDLS, YYNGEE. CDR3 bases: TGTGCCAGCAGCCGGGACACCCCTTCGTCTGGCTACACCTTC. Its translation is CASSRDTPSSGYTF. Looking up the rest from reference TRBV9 and TRBJ1-2 gives the full variable domain: DSGVTQTPKHLITATGQRVTLRCSPRSGDLSVYWYQQSLDQGLQFLIQYYNGEERAKGNILERFSAQQFPDLHSELNLSSLELGDSALYFCASSRDTPSSGYTFGSGTRLTVV.

The count of this clone is one. The V and J genes are TRBV28 and TRBJ2-1; tentative D call: TRBD2 (5 bases). V was cut by 5 bases and J by 7 bases, with 21 bases left in between. The CDR3 length is 16 residues. In germline, CDR1 is MDHEN, CDR2 SYDVKM. The CDR3 protein is CASSPRGLTALNEQFF. In DNA, the CDR3 is TGTGCCAGCAGTCCCCGGGGTTTGACGGCACTGAATGAGCAGTTCTTC. The whole variable domain, filled in from reference TRBV28 and TRBJ2-1, reads DVKVTQSSRYLVKRTGEKVFLECVQDMDHENMFWYRQDPGLGLRLIYFSYDVKMKEKGDIPEGYSVSREKKERFSLILESASTNQTSMYLCASSPRGLTALNEQFFGPGTRLTVL.

This clone was counted only a few times. The V and J genes are TRBV30 and TRBJ2-7; a possible D gene is TRBD1 (6 bases). Trimming took off 8 bases at V and 6 bases at J, with 17 bases between the two ends. Germline CDR1 reads GTSNPN; CDR2 reads SVGIG (reference sequence). This CDR3 spans 12 amino acids. CDR3 region: CAGDRSFGEQYF. The CDR3 DNA sequence: TGTGCCGGAGACAGGAGTTTCGGCGAGCAGTACTTC. The variable domain in full, with the rest retrieved from reference TRBV30 and TRBJ2-7, is SQTIHQWPATLVQPVGSPLSLECTVEGTSNPNLYWYRQAAGRGLQLLFYSVGIGQISSEVPQNLSASRPQDRQFILSSKKLLLSDSGFYLCAGDRSFGEQYFGPGTRLTVT.

The chain links TRBV7-2 to TRBJ2-3; possible D gene TRBD2, 5 bases. Germline V gene lookup returns CDR1 SGHTA and CDR2 FQGNSA. V lost 5 bases and J lost 4, with 13 bases in between. The CDR3 is 14 amino acids. CDR3 in DNA: TGTGCCAGCAGCGAAGAACCTAGCCCAGATACGCAGTATTTT. Translated, it gives CASSEEPSPDTQYF.

The chain employs TRBV19 and TRBJ1-3; 10 positions match TRBD1. V lost 5 bases to trimming and J lost 0 bases; unmatched junction nucleotides: 1. Germline V gives CDR1 LNHDA, CDR2 SQIVND (reference sequence). This CDR3 comprises 15 residues. CDR3 sequence reads: CASSDRGRSGNTIYF. The CDR3 nucleotides are TGTGCCAGTAGTGACAGGGGGCGCTCTGGAAACACCATATATTTT.

This sequence joins TRBV7-9 and TRBJ2-5; D is perhaps TRBD2 (6 bases). The J call may be faulty, since TRBJ2-7 better matches the DNA end. The CDR3 totals 14 residues. Germline V gene sequence: CDR1 SEHNR, CDR2 FQNEAQ (reference sequence). CDR3 sequence (DNA): TGTGCCAGCAGCTTGGGACTGGACTCCTACGAGCAGTACTTC. It is translated as CASSLGLDSYEQYF.

A word on this clone: This same CDR3 is encoded by further DNA sequences in the sample. The chain is built from TRBV28 and TRBJ1-2, with 9 bases aligning to TRBD1. Germline V gene lookup returns CDR1 MDHEN and CDR2 SYDVKM. The V gene end was trimmed by 1 base and the J gene end by 5 bases; junction bases not matched to a gene: 5. The CDR3 loop spans 15 amino acids. CDR3 protein: CASSLSTGGGYGYTF. DNA for the CDR3: TGTGCCAGCAGTTTATCCACAGGGGGCGGGTATGGCTACACCTTC.

The chain carries TRBV27 and TRBJ1-6; 8 positions match TRBD1. CDR1 is MNHEY and CDR2 is SMNVEV in the germline V gene (reference sequence). This CDR3 is built from 18 residues. After removal of 3 bases from V and 9 bases from J, the junction contained 16 bases not matched to a gene. The CDR3, as DNA: TGTGCCAGCAGTTTCGGGACAGGACTTCCCCCACACGTTTCACCCCTCCACTTT. Its translation: CASSFGTGLPPHVSPLHF.

This clone has only a few counts. This chain links TRBV7-2 with TRBJ1-1; 7 bases align to TRBD1. Germline V lookup: CDR1 SGHTA, CDR2 FQGNSA. The CDR3 is made up of 13 amino acids. V dropped 3 bases and J dropped 6; count of bases not matched to a gene: 4. The CDR3 coding sequence is TGTGCCAGCAGCTTCCGACAGGGCGCTGAAGCTTTCTTT. Translating it yields CASSFRQGAEAFF.

The chain has TRBV7-2 and TRBJ2-5; 7 bases are a match to TRBD2. Germline V CDR1 and CDR2: SGHTA, FQGNSA. V gave up 3 bases and J gave up 5 bases; unmatched junction bases: 15. This CDR3 comprises 17 residues. CDR3 bases: TGTGCCAGCAGCTTCCCACCGGGCGGGAGAGATAGGGAGACCCAGTACTTC. Translating gives CASSFPPGGRDRETQYF.

This clone was detected only a few times. The CDR3 sequence is CASSLGSESGFHEQFF. For the CDR3, the DNA is TGTGCCAGCAGCTTAGGGTCCGAGTCGGGATTCCATGAGCAGTTCTTC. V usage is TRBV7-9 and J usage is TRBJ2-1; D is possibly TRBD2 (5 bases). V dropped 1 base and J dropped 8 bases, with 18 bases sitting between them. The CDR3 consists of 16 residues. Per germline, CDR1 SEHNR and CDR2 FQNEAQ (reference sequence).

This chain links TRBV9 with TRBJ2-1; 7 bases align to TRBD2. Germline loops: CDR1 SGDLS, CDR2 YYNGEE. J lost 7 bases, V lost 3 bases, and 13 bases had no gene match. There are 16 residues in the CDR3. CDR3 residues: CASSADAGRAPNEQFF. The CDR3, as DNA: TGTGCCAGCAGCGCCGATGCGGGGAGGGCCCCTAATGAGCAGTTCTTC.

This clone was picked up one time. The V and J genes are TRBV5-1 and TRBJ2-5, with D possibly TRBD1 on 5 matching bases. The J call may be mistaken, given a closer DNA end match to TRBJ2-7. Germline V lookup: CDR1 SGHRS, CDR2 YFSETQ. The CDR3 is 14 residues long. The CDR3 bases are TGCGCCAGCAGCTTGGAGGCTCAGGGCAACGAGCAGTACTTC. It is translated as CASSLEAQGNEQYF.